This TCR beta chain is drawn from a study of shared clonotypes between healthy human individuals. For this clone: Its antigen is currently unknown.

Study results and limitations: An effect of sequencing depth on clonotype sharing among donors was expected. Sampling included only blood; tissue repertoires likely differ.

V lost 3 bases, J lost 4 bases, and 6 bases stayed unmatched. The CDR3 runs 15 residues. Germline loops: CDR1 WNHNN, CDR2 SYGVQD (reference sequence). This table comes from immunoSEQ multiplex PCR, and its TCRdb copy is limited to in-frame clones, with some not included. The table has about 490,000 clones, over 75% seen once. Sample: PBMCs. The receptor was derived from a woman in her forties in good health. Some clones in this sample may be carry-over from other donors' samples. This chain connects TRBV10-1 to TRBJ2-5; 9 positions match TRBD2. The CDR3 bases are TGCGCCAGCAGTGAAAGGACTAGCGAACGAGAGACCCAGTACTTC. This sequence encodes CASSERTSERETQYF.